The sequence of this T cell receptor (beta chain) was determined in a study of response to subunit inactivated influenza vaccine. Trimming cost V 1 base and J 4 bases, with 11 bases left between them. The CDR3 has 15 residues. Germline CDR1 is SGHTA and CDR2 is FQGNSA. Study-wide findings and caveats: The study's authors posited that every seasonal influenza vaccination enlists few new T cells.

As concerns this clonotype: What it binds is not known.

Each CDR3 protein is one row after TCRdb ran MiXCR on the RT-PCR reads. This repertoire shows approximately 480,000 distinct CDR3 sequences, 11% found once; its top ten account for over 9.5%. The V gene is TRBV7-2, the J gene TRBJ2-1, with no clear D. The sequence came from a man in his forties or fifties who received an inactivated influenza vaccine. Sequencing was performed on PBMCs from blood, taken 45 days after vaccination. CDR3 residues: CASSLGGVIYNEQFF. DNA for the CDR3: TGTGCCAGCAGCTTAGGTGGGGTTATTTACAATGAGCAGTTCTTC.